These 32 T cell receptor beta chains originate from one sample sequenced in a study of cytomegalovirus exposure and HLA in healthy donors. PCR involved 60 Vbeta and 13 Jbeta primers. Clones were sequenced by immunoSEQ multiplex PCR, and TCRdb holds only the in-frame ones, with some missing. The sample has under 200,000 clones; 86% are singletons. Sequenced sample: PBMCs. All receptors come from a woman in her twenties or thirties in good health and CMV-seronegative.

The CDR3 spells CASSDQRVANTGELFF. The CDR3 DNA follows: TGCGCCAGCAGTGATCAGCGGGTCGCGAACACCGGGGAGCTGTTTTTT. The genes are TRBV10-1 and TRBJ2-2; D is possibly TRBD2 (6 bases). Trimming shortened V by 3 bases and J by 0 bases, and 11 bases separated the two germline ends. CDR3 length equals 16 residues. CDR1 and CDR2 from the germline V gene are WNHNN and SYGVQD (reference sequence).

The chain is built from TRBV5-1 and TRBJ1-4; 8 nucleotides line up with TRBD1. Germline V gene lookup returns CDR1 SGHRS and CDR2 YFSETQ. This CDR3 spans 13 amino acids. V lost 6 bases and J lost 7; bases outside the gene matches: 5. The CDR3 protein is CASNPGTGEKLFF. CDR3 sequence (DNA): TGCGCCAGCAACCCGGGGACAGGTGAAAAACTGTTTTTT.

The rearrangement links TRBV29-1 to TRBJ1-3; 8 nucleotides match TRBD1. Trimming took 0 bases from V and 2 from J; bases not matched to a gene: 12. Germline values: CDR1 SQVTM, CDR2 ANQGSEA. CDR3 size: 18 residues. CDR3 DNA: TGCAGCGTTGAAGAATGGGGACAGGCGGCCTCGGCTGGAAACACCATATATTTT. Translated, it gives CSVEEWGQAASAGNTIYF.

In its sample, this clone was seen a few times. The V and J genes are TRBV6-1 and TRBJ2-4, with D possibly matching TRBD1 (6 bases). Trimming removed 7 bases from V and 9 bases from J, with 19 bases in between. The CDR3 contains 14 residues. Germline loops: CDR1 MNHNS, CDR2 SASEGT. In nucleotides, the CDR3 is TGTGCCAGCAAGGGGGTCGGTAGTATTCCCATTCAGTACTTC. This encodes CASKGVGSIPIQYF.

This clone was seen once. The CDR3 DNA sequence: TGTGCCAGCAGGACGGGACTAGCGTTTTATGAGCAGTTCTTC. Protein: CASRTGLAFYEQFF. The rearrangement links TRBV27 to TRBJ2-1; 10 bases match TRBD2. Germline V gene data show CDR1 as MNHEY and CDR2 as SMNVEV (reference sequence). Losses at the gene ends were 6 bases for V and 8 bases for J; bases not matched to a gene: 7. This CDR3 spans 14 amino acids.

V and J are TRBV6-5 and TRBJ2-5, with 9 bases matching TRBD2. The CDR3 covers 16 residues. The junction had 4 bases not matched to a gene; V was cut back by 2 bases and J by 0 bases. CDR1 and CDR2 (germline): MNHEY, SVGAGI. CDR3 sequence: CASSYGTSSYQETQYF. In DNA form, the CDR3 reads TGTGCCAGCAGTTACGGGACTAGCAGCTACCAAGAGACCCAGTACTTC.

In DNA form, the CDR3 reads TGTGCCAGCAGCCCAAGACTAGCGGGGGAAAATGAGCAGTTCTTC. Amino acids: CASSPRLAGENEQFF. V gene TRBV4-2 combines with J gene TRBJ2-1, with 12 nucleotides matching TRBD2. V gave up 4 bases and J gave up 7 bases; unmatched junction bases: 5. Germline V gene lookup returns CDR1 LGHNA and CDR2 YNFKEQ. The CDR3 covers 15 residues.

This clone was found a few times. The chain combines TRBV6-5 with TRBJ1-1; weak D call: TRBD1 (6 bases). Germline lookup yields CDR1 MNHEY and CDR2 SVGAGI. The CDR3 contains 13 residues. The V end was cut by 6 bases, the J end by 3 bases, with 11 bases between. The CDR3 sequence is CASRNPGDTEAFF. The CDR3 DNA reads as TGTGCCAGCAGGAACCCAGGGGACACTGAAGCTTTCTTT.

The rearrangement joins TRBV7-3 to TRBJ2-2, with D possibly TRBD1 on 6 matching bases. The CDR3 loop spans 15 amino acids. The V end lost 1 base, the J end lost 4 bases, and 10 bases lay between the germline ends. The germline CDR1 and CDR2 sequences are SGHTA and FQGTGA. DNA for the CDR3: TGTGCCAGCAGCTTAATGGGGGCAGGCACCGGGGAGCTGTTTTTT. It yields the protein CASSLMGAGTGELFF.

CDR3 loop: CASSTTGRTEAFF. The CDR3 DNA reads TGTGCCAGTAGTACTACAGGGCGTACTGAAGCTTTCTTT. The rearrangement joins TRBV19 to TRBJ1-1; D perhaps matches TRBD1 (6 bases). V lost 4 bases and J lost 5, with 11 bases in between. Germline V gives CDR1 LNHDA, CDR2 SQIVND (reference sequence). The CDR3 runs 13 residues.

This clone was observed a single time. The chain combines TRBV11-2 with TRBJ1-4; maybe TRBD1 (6 bases). Trimming pared 0 bases from V and 4 bases from J, leaving 9 bases between. Germline assignment: CDR1 SGHAT and CDR2 FQNNGV. The CDR3 covers 15 residues. The CDR3 here is CASSLDQGGNEKLFF. CDR3 nucleotide sequence: TGTGCCAGCAGCTTAGATCAAGGGGGTAATGAAAAACTGTTTTTT.

The chain is built from TRBV30 and TRBJ2-5, with D hard to call. TRBJ2-7 explains the end of the DNA better; the J call may be wrong. The CDR3 loop spans 13 amino acids. Germline assignment: CDR1 GTSNPN and CDR2 SVGIG (reference sequence). The CDR3, as DNA: TGTGCGGCAGGCCACGAAAACTCCTACGAGCAGTACTTC. Residues: CAAGHENSYEQYF.

The gene calls are TRBV29-1 and TRBJ1-2; D is undetermined. V shed 5 bases and J shed 0 bases, with 10 bases lying between them. Germline CDR1 and CDR2: SQVTM and ANQGSEA. The CDR3 contains 13 residues. DNA for the CDR3: TGCAGCGTTCTGCCAGAAGCTAACTATGGCTACACCTTC. Protein sequence: CSVLPEANYGYTF.

J is TRBJ1-2 and V is TRBV5-4; 7 bases align to TRBD1. Trimming removed 1 base from V and 2 bases from J; junction bases left unmatched: 11. The CDR3 totals 17 residues. Germline loops: CDR1 SGHNT, CDR2 YYREEE (reference sequence). This chain's CDR3 is CASSLRFGTAANYGYTF. CDR3 bases: TGTGCCAGCAGCTTGAGGTTTGGGACAGCCGCCAACTATGGCTACACCTTC.

The rearrangement uses TRBV5-4 and TRBJ2-3; possibly TRBD1 for D (6 bases). Trimming pared 0 bases from V and 4 bases from J, leaving 15 bases between. From germline, CDR1 is SGHNT and CDR2 YYREEE (reference sequence). CDR3 size: 16 residues. DNA of the CDR3: TGTGCCAGCAGCTTGGGCCGGGACAAAGGTTCAGATACGCAGTATTTT. Its protein is CASSLGRDKGSDTQYF. Full variable domain (rest looked up from reference TRBV5-4 and TRBJ2-3): ETGVTQSPTHLIKTRGQQVTLRCSSQSGHNTVSWYQQALGQGPQFIFQYYREEENGRGNFPPRFSGLQFPNYSSELNVNALELDDSALYLCASSLGRDKGSDTQYFGPGTRLTVL.

V gene TRBV7-9 combines with J gene TRBJ2-1; D not resolved. CDR3 size: 12 residues. CDR1 and CDR2 (germline): SEHNR, FQNEAQ (reference sequence). The germline V and J ends were trimmed by 1 base and 8 bases, with 6 bases remaining between them. CDR3: CASSLVGHEQFF. CDR3 in DNA: TGTGCCAGCAGCTTAGTTGGCCATGAGCAGTTCTTC.

The chain combines TRBV5-1 with TRBJ2-1; no definite D call. V lost 4 bases, J lost 0 bases, and 14 bases lay in between. The CDR3 runs to 16 residues. Germline lookup yields CDR1 SGHRS and CDR2 YFSETQ. CDR3 coding DNA: TGCGCCAGCAGCCCACTCTCGTCGTCCTCCTACAATGAGCAGTTCTTC. Translated: CASSPLSSSSYNEQFF.

This chain links TRBV27 with TRBJ1-4; a possible D gene is TRBD1 (6 bases). CDR3 length: 14 amino acids. From germline, CDR1 is MNHEY and CDR2 SMNVEV (reference sequence). V gave up 1 base and J gave up 7 bases, with 10 bases separating them. The CDR3 nucleotides read TGTGCCAGCAGTTTATTGGGGGCGGGTGAAAAACTGTTTTTT. As protein: CASSLLGAGEKLFF.

V and J are TRBV15 and TRBJ2-7; 7 bases fit TRBD1. Germline CDR1 is LNHNV and CDR2 is YYDKDF (reference sequence). This CDR3 region has 14 residues. The trim removed 3 bases at V and 3 bases at J, leaving 5 bases unmatched. CDR3 protein: CATSSGTVDYEQYF. The CDR3 DNA reads TGTGCCACCAGCAGCGGGACAGTTGACTACGAGCAGTACTTC.

This chain joins TRBV4-1 and TRBJ2-2; 7 positions match TRBD2. Trimming at V came to 0 bases and at J to 5 bases, leaving 9 bases not matched to a gene. This CDR3 comprises 17 residues. Per germline, CDR1 MGHRA and CDR2 YSYEKL. The CDR3 here is CASSQDTGLGWTGELFF. The CDR3 DNA reads as TGCGCCAGCAGCCAAGATACAGGACTAGGCTGGACCGGGGAGCTGTTTTTT.

The rearrangement uses TRBV5-8 and TRBJ2-1, with D unclear. Germline V gene lookup returns CDR1 SGHTS and CDR2 YDEGEE. Trimming cost V 2 bases and J 5 bases, with 8 bases left between them. The CDR3 is made up of 13 amino acids. CDR3 protein: CASSLTVDNEQFF. As DNA, the CDR3 is TGTGCCAGCAGCTTAACAGTTGACAATGAGCAGTTCTTC.

The V gene is TRBV28, the J gene TRBJ2-5, with 7 nucleotides matching TRBD1. This CDR3 comprises 14 residues. The germline V gene has CDR1 MDHEN and CDR2 SYDVKM. The J segment lost 2 bases and the V segment lost 5 bases, leaving 5 bases of the junction unmatched. Here the CDR3 reads CASSIRQGQETQYF. The CDR3 DNA reads TGTGCCAGCAGTATTCGACAGGGACAAGAGACCCAGTACTTC.

This chain joins TRBV11-2 and TRBJ1-2; possible D gene TRBD1, 5 bases. The germline CDR1 and CDR2 sequences are SGHAT and FQNNGV. Trimming shortened V by 5 bases and J by 1 base, and 20 bases separated the two germline ends. This CDR3 has 17 amino acids. CDR3 amino acids: CASSHARQGFINYGYTF. The CDR3 coding sequence is TGTGCCAGCAGCCATGCCCGGCAGGGCTTTATTAACTATGGCTACACCTTC.

The chain joins TRBV21-1 to TRBJ2-7; the table's TRBD1 call for D was not verified on the DNA. TRBV21-1 is noted as a pseudogene. The CDR3 length is 16 residues. The CDR3 DNA follows: TGTGCCAGCAGCAAAGTTCAGGTTGAACAGTGGTACGAGCAGTACTTC. This encodes CASSKVQVEQWYEQYF.

The chain employs TRBV5-1 and TRBJ2-3, with D possibly matching TRBD1 (6 bases). The CDR3 length is 15 residues. V dropped 3 bases and J dropped 3 bases, with 14 bases sitting between them. Germline CDR1 reads SGHRS; CDR2 reads YFSETQ. This CDR3 is CASSYGTIGTDTQYF. The CDR3 DNA is TGCGCCAGCAGCTACGGGACAATTGGAACAGATACGCAGTATTTT. Full variable domain (rest looked up from reference TRBV5-1 and TRBJ2-3): KAGVTQTPRYLIKTRGQQVTLSCSPISGHRSVSWYQQTPGQGLQFLFEYFSETQRNKGNFPGRFSGRQFSNSRSEMNVSTLELGDSALYLCASSYGTIGTDTQYFGPGTRLTVL.

This chain uses TRBV6-5 with TRBJ2-1; 9 bases are a match to TRBD2. The ends lost 5 bases at V and 8 bases at J; junction bases unmatched: 10. There are 15 residues in the CDR3. CDR1 is MNHEY and CDR2 is SVGAGI in the germline V gene. CDR3 bases: TGTGCCAGCAGTCGCAAGTCTAGCGGGAACTATGAGCAGTTCTTC. Encoded protein: CASSRKSSGNYEQFF.

This clone was detected once. CDR3 loop: CASSPQDFPWGGTEAFF. CDR3 sequence (DNA): TGTGCCAGCTCACCCCAAGACTTCCCTTGGGGAGGCACTGAAGCTTTCTTT. V usage is TRBV18 and J usage is TRBJ1-1; unclear D gene. Trimming shortened V by 3 bases and J by 4 bases, and 21 bases separated the two germline ends. CDR1 is KGHSH and CDR2 is LQKENI in the germline V gene. This CDR3 has 17 residues.

The V gene is TRBV5-4, the J gene TRBJ2-1, with TRBD2 identical over 7 bases. CDR1 and CDR2 (germline): SGHNT, YYREEE (reference sequence). Trimming cost V 2 bases and J 8 bases; bases outside gene matches: 7. CDR3 length equals 14 residues. CDR3 loop: CASSLGRERDEQFF. The CDR3 region has the DNA TGTGCCAGCAGCTTAGGGCGGGAGCGGGATGAGCAGTTCTTC.

The chain carries TRBV15 and TRBJ2-7, with a weak D call TRBD1 (5 bases). V lost 5 bases to trimming and J lost 3 bases, with 8 bases between them. CDR1 is LNHNV and CDR2 is YYDKDF in the germline V gene (reference sequence). The CDR3 spans 12 residues. The CDR3 nucleotides read TGTGCCACCAGCCTTAGGGGCTACGAGCAGTACTTC. Translating gives CATSLRGYEQYF.

The V call is TRBV6-5, the J call TRBJ2-7, with a possible D match to TRBD2 (6 bases). Between the trimmed V and J ends, which lost 4 bases and 4 bases, there was a span of 17 bases. The germline V gene encodes CDR1 MNHEY and CDR2 SVGAGI. The CDR3 is made up of 15 amino acids. The CDR3 DNA reads as TGTGCCAGCAGTTCCCTCTCCGGGAGAAGGTACGAGCAGTACTTC. Amino acid sequence: CASSSLSGRRYEQYF.

The chain links TRBV27 to TRBJ2-3; 15 positions agree with TRBD2. The J segment lost 4 bases and the V segment lost 8 bases, leaving 16 bases of the junction unmatched. The CDR3 contains 19 residues. Germline CDR1 reads MNHEY; CDR2 reads SMNVEV (reference sequence). CDR3 residues: CASRLTTGWTSGRADTQYF. The CDR3 DNA sequence: TGTGCCAGCCGGCTCACCACAGGATGGACTAGCGGGAGGGCAGATACGCAGTATTTT.

The chain recombines TRBV28 with TRBJ2-7; TRBD2 is a possible D gene (6 bases). Germline V gives CDR1 MDHEN, CDR2 SYDVKM. The CDR3 length is 15 residues. Trimming pared 6 bases from V and 2 bases from J, leaving 17 bases between. The CDR3 spells CASSSLLAATYEQYF. CDR3 coding DNA: TGTGCCAGCAGCTCATTACTAGCCGCAACCTACGAGCAGTACTTC.